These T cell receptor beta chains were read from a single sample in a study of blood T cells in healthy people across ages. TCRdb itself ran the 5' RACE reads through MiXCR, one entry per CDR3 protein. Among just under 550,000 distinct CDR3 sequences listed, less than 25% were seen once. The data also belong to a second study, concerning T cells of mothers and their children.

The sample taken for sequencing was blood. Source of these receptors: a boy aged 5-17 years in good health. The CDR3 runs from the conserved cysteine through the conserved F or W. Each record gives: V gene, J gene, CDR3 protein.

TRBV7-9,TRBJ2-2,CASSLGPQGELFF
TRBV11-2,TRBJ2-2,CASSILLGRRLTGELFF
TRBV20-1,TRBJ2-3,CSARDGLTEYF
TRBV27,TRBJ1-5,CASSFQAGTTQHF
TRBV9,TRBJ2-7,CASSVDRFGEQYF
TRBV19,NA,CASSINLAGGFHEQYF
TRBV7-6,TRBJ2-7,CASSLGQGSPYEQYF
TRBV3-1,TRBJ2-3,CASSPETGTVYSDTQYF
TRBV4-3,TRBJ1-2,CASSQDNRPDPWGYTF
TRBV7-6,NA,CASSLETDGAYEQYF
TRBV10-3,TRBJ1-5,CAIRDSAANQPQHF
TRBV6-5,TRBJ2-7,CASSEEGARYEQYF
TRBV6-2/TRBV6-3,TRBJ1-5,CASSYDGQYNQPQHF
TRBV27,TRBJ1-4,CASSPGTGGEKLFF
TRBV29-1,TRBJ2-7,CSVEIGDYEQYF
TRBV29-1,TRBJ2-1,CSVEAGTSGVYNEQFF
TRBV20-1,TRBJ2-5,CSASRDRAYQETQYF
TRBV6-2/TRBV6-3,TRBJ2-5,CASRQAGTKETQYF
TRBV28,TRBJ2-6,CASSSWDSNSGANVLTF
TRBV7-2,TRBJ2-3,CASSLAGAGASTDTQYF
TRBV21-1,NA,CASSKSPRRVPSTSQETQYF
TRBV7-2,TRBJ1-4,CASSLARSSEKLFF
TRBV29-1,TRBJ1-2,CSVSGLAIPHANYGYTF
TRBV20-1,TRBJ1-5,CSAAPGGYSNQPQHF
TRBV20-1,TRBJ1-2,CSGSVQGYYGYTF
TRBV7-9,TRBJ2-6,CASSFRSGTPGANVLTF
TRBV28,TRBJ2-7,CASHPPGQSYEQYF
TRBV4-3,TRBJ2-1,CASSQALAGSSYNEQFF
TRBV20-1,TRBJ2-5,CSAHSGGALRQETQYF
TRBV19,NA,CASSIAGGQETQYF
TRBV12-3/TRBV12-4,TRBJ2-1,CATMDRVNNEQFF
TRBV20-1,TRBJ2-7,CSARDRDTDYEQYF
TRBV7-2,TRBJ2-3,CASSPGRDRGSTQYF
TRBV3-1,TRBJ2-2,CASSQTSGIRNTGELFF
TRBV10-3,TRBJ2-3,CAISEEGGGTDTQYF
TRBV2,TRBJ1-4,CASLGQVYEKLFF
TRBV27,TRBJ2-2,CASSLLGTSGAGELFF
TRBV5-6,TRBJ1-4,CASSFGQGIGKLFF
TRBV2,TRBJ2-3,CASSEFGGGSDTQYF
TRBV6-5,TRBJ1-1,CASVGQGGTEAFF
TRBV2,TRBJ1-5,CASRKGTGGDQPQHF
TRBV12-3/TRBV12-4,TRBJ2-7,CASSPDRLPYEQYF
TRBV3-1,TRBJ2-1,CASRYAGRPYNEQFF
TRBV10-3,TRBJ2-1,CAISGGTSSYNEQFF
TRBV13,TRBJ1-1,CASSLMGPGPEAFF
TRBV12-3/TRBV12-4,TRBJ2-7,CASSLIGGMTYEQYF
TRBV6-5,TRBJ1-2,CASSILRRAVAYGYTF
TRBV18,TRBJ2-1,CASSPNGLAGLSSYNEQFF
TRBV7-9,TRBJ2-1,CASSLKQQGVDNEQFF
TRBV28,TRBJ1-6,CASSLSGGPYNSPLHF
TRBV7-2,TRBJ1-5,CASSIGRQLNQPQHF
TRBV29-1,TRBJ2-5,CSVRNRGLRETQYF
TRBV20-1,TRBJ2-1,CSAMTGTSVSYNEQFF
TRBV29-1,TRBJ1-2,CSVEDPDPGYNYGYTF
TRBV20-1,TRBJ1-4,CSARSGPGGEKLFF